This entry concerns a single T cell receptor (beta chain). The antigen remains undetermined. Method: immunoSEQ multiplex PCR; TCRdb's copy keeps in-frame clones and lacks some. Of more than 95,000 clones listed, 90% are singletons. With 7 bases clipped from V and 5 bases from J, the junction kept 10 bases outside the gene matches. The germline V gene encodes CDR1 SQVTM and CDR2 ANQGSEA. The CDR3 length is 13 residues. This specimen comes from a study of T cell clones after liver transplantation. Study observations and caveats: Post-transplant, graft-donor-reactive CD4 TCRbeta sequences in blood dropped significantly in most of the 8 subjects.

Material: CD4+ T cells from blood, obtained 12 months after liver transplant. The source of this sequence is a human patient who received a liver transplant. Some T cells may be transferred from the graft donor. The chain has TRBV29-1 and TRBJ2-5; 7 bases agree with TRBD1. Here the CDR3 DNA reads TGCAGCGGACGAAGGGGGCGCGGGGAGACCCAGTACTTC. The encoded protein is CSGRRGRGETQYF. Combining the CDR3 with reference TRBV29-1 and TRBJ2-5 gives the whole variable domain SAVISQKPSRDICQRGTSLTIQCQVDSQVTMMFWYRQQPGQSLTLIATANQGSEATYESGFVIDKFPISRPNLTFSTLTVSNMSPEDSSIYLCSGRRGRGETQYFGPGTRLLVL.